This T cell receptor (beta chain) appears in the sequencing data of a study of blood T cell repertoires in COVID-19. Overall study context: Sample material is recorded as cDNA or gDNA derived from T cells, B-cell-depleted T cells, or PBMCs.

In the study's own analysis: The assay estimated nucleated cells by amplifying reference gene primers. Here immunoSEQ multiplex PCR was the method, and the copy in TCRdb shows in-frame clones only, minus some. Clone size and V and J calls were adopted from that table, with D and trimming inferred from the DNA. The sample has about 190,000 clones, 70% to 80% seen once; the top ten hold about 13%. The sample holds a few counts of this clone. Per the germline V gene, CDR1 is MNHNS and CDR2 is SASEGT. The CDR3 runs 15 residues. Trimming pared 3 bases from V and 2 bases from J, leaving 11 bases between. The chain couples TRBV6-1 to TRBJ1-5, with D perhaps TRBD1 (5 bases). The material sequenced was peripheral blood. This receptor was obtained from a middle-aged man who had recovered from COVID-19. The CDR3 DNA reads TGTGCCAGCAGTGATTATGGGGCGGGCAATCAGCCCCAGCATTTT. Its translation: CASSDYGAGNQPQHF.